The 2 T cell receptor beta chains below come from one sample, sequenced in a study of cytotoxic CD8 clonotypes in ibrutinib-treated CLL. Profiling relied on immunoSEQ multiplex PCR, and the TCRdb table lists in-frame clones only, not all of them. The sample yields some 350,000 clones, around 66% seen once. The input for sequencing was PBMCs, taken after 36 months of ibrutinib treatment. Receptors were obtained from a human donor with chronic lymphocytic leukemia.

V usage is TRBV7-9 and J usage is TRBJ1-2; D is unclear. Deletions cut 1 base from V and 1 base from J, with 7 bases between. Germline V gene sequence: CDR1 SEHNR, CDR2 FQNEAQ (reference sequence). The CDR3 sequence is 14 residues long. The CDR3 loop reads CASSLEAVNYGYTF. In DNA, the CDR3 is TGTGCCAGCAGCTTAGAGGCGGTTAACTATGGCTACACCTTC.

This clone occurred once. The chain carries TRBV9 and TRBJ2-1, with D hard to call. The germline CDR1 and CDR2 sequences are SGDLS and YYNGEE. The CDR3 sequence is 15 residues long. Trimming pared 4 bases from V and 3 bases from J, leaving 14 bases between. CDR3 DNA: TGTGCCAGCAGCTCCCGACTGGGCCTCTACAATGAGCAGTTCTTC. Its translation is CASSSRLGLYNEQFF.